A selection of T cell receptor beta chains follows, all from one sample in a study of early T cells in non-severe SARS-CoV-2 infection. TCRdb reprocessed the 5' RACE reads with MiXCR, giving one entry per CDR3 protein. Here the sample spans some 110,000 distinct CDR3 sequences, 15% being singletons. The sample consisted of whole blood. The receptors were gathered from an adult who was a healthcare worker with PCR-confirmed SARS-CoV-2 infection or an uninfected control (not recorded which). CDR3s include the opening cysteine and the closing phenylalanine or tryptophan. D genes are given only for firm matches. Clone size is given for some rows only: seen once, a few or many times, or a class if the clone is expanded.

j_gene	abundance	v_gene	d_gene	CDR3nt	CDR3aa
TRBJ1-2	few	TRBV30	NA	TGTGCCTGGACCGTAACGCAATCCTATGGCTACACCTTC	CAWTVTQSYGYTF
TRBJ1-2	NA	TRBV27	NA	TGTGCCAGCAGATTGGGGTTGAGTGGCGGCTACACCTTC	CASRLGLSGGYTF
TRBJ2-2	few	TRBV10-3	NA	TGTGCCATCGGGACTCCGGTTTCGAACACCGGGGAGCTGTTTTTT	CAIGTPVSNTGELFF
TRBJ2-3	NA	TRBV20-1	TRBD2	TGCAGTGGGGAGGGCGCGGCAGATACGCAGTATTTT	CSGEGAADTQYF
TRBJ1-4	NA	TRBV5-1	TRBD1	TGCGCCAGCAGCCGAGACAGGGCGGAGGAAAAACTGTTTTTT	CASSRDRAEEKLFF
TRBJ2-3	many	TRBV7-6	TRBD2	TGTGCCAGCAGTCGTAGCGGGGATAGCACAGATACGCAGTATTTT	CASSRSGDSTDTQYF
TRBJ1-1	NA	TRBV12-3/TRBV12-4	NA	TGTGCCAGCAGCCCACTTCTGACAGAGAACACTGAAGCTTTCTTT	CASSPLLTENTEAFF
TRBJ1-5	many	TRBV6-6	NA	TGTGCCAGCTGCTCCGGTCAGAAGAGCAATCAGCCCCAGCATTTT	CASCSGQKSNQPQHF
TRBJ2-2	few	TRBV7-8	TRBD2	TGTGCCAGCAGCCTAGCGGGGGGGATGTCCGGGGAGCTGTTTTTT	CASSLAGGMSGELFF
TRBJ1-5	few	TRBV6-1	NA	TGTGCCAGCAGTGAAAATTTACAGGGCCAGCATTTT	CASSENLQGQHF